Below are 7 T cell receptor beta chains sequenced from a single sample in a study of spatial heterogeneity in lung cancer. Specified time point: sample taken at primary tumor resection. Using its own MiXCR run on the 5' RACE reads, TCRdb lists one record per CDR3 protein. In the table there are around 9,800 distinct CDR3 sequences, over 6% of which are singletons. The sequenced sample was PBMCs, obtained at surgery. The receptors were gathered from a male donor with early-stage non-small cell lung cancer.

This clonotype was observed a few times. The chain has TRBV19 and TRBJ1-5; D unclear. V shed 3 bases and J shed 4 bases, with 7 bases lying between them. CDR3 length: 13 residues. The germline gives CDR1 LNHDA, CDR2 SQIVND (reference sequence). The CDR3 nucleotides read TGTGCCAGTAGTATCGGAGAAAATCAGCCCCAGCATTTT. It specifies CASSIGENQPQHF.

This clonotype was counted at least ten times. This chain joins TRBV5-1 and TRBJ2-1; a possible D gene is TRBD1 (6 bases). Between the trimmed V and J ends, which lost 2 bases and 6 bases, there was a span of 12 bases. In germline, CDR1 is SGHRS, CDR2 YFSETQ. The CDR3 runs 14 residues. This CDR3 reads CASSLRTDLNEQFF. The CDR3 DNA follows: TGCGCCAGCAGCTTAAGGACAGATCTCAATGAGCAGTTCTTC. Based on the CDR3 plus reference TRBV5-1 and TRBJ2-1, the full variable domain is KAGVTQTPRYLIKTRGQQVTLSCSPISGHRSVSWYQQTPGQGLQFLFEYFSETQRNKGNFPGRFSGRQFSNSRSEMNVSTLELGDSALYLCASSLRTDLNEQFFGPGTRLTVL.

This clonotype is classed as medium-sized. V usage is TRBV7-8 and J usage is TRBJ1-2, with D unresolved. The germline gives CDR1 SGHVS, CDR2 FQNEAQ. The CDR3 runs to 14 residues. V lost 10 bases and J 5 bases, leaving 20 bases between the germline ends. The CDR3, as DNA: TGTGCCACAGGCGAGAGGCCCGTTGGTTATGGCTACACCTTC. Residues: CATGERPVGYGYTF.

There are many counts of this clonotype. V and J are TRBV7-2 and TRBJ2-2; 9 bases map to TRBD1. V shed 5 bases and J 5 bases; nucleotides not matched to a gene: 6. This CDR3 contains 15 residues. Germline CDR1 is SGHTA and CDR2 is FQGNSA. The DNA for the CDR3 is TGTGCCAGCAGCAAACGGGACAGGGCGACCGGGGAGCTGTTTTTT. Translation gives CASSKRDRATGELFF.

This clonotype was recorded at least ten times. The V call is TRBV27, the J call TRBJ2-7; 7 bases are a match to TRBD1. V lost 4 bases, J lost 6 bases, and 12 bases stayed unmatched. The CDR3 runs to 15 residues. From germline, CDR1 is MNHEY and CDR2 SMNVEV (reference sequence). The CDR3 loop reads CASSSRQGFEGEQYF. The CDR3 DNA follows: TGTGCCAGCAGTTCAAGACAGGGCTTCGAGGGCGAGCAGTACTTC.

This clonotype was seen at least ten times. This chain connects TRBV7-9 to TRBJ1-4; 10 nucleotides match TRBD1. CDR1 and CDR2 (germline): SEHNR, FQNEAQ (reference sequence). The V gene end was trimmed by 1 base and the J gene end by 6 bases; junction bases not matched to a gene: 2. This CDR3 region has 15 residues. The CDR3 sequence: CASSLGDRGHEKLFF. Here the CDR3 DNA reads TGTGCCAGCAGCTTAGGAGACAGGGGGCATGAAAAACTGTTTTTT. The whole variable domain, remainder taken from reference TRBV7-9 and TRBJ1-4, is DTGVSQNPRHKITKRGQNVTFRCDPISEHNRLYWYRQTLGQGPEFLTYFQNEAQLEKSRLLSDRFSAERPKGSFSTLEIQRTEQGDSAMYLCASSLGDRGHEKLFFGSGTQLSVL.

This clonotype has only a few counts. This chain uses TRBV4-1 with TRBJ2-7; 9 bases are a match to TRBD1. The CDR3 spans 15 residues. With V trimmed by 5 bases and J by 5 bases, 10 bases remained unmatched. Germline CDR1 is MGHRA and CDR2 is YSYEKL. The CDR3 bases are TGCGCCAGCAGCAAAACCGGGACAGGGTTTGACGAGCAGTACTTC. Translation: CASSKTGTGFDEQYF.